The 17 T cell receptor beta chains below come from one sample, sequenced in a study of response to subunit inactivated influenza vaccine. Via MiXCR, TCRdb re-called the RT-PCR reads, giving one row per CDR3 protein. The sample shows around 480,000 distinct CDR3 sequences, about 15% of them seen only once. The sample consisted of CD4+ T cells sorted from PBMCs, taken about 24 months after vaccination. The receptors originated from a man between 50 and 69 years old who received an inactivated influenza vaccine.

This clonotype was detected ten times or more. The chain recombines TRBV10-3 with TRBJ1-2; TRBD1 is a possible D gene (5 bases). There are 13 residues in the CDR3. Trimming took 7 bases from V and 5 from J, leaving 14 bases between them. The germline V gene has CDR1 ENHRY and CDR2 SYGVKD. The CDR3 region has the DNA TGTGCCATCACCCTCGGGGGGGGGTATGGCTACACCTTC. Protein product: CAITLGGGYGYTF.

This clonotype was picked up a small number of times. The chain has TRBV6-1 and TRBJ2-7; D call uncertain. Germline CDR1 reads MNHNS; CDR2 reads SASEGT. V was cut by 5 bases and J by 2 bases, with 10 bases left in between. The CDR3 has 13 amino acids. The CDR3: CASSKGRTYEQYF. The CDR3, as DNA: TGTGCCAGCAGTAAAGGACGGACCTACGAGCAGTACTTC.

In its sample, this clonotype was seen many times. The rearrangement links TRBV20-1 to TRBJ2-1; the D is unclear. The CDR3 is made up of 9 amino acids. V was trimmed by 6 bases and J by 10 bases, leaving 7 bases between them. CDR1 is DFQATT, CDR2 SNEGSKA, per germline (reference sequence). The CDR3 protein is CSASYEQFF. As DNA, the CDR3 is TGCAGTGCATCTTACGAGCAGTTCTTC.

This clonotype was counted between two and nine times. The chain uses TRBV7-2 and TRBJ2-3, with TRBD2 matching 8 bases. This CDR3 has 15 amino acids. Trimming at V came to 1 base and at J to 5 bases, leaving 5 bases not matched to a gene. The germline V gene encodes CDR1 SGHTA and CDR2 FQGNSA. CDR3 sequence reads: CASSLDGLALDTQYF. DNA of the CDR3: TGTGCCAGCAGCTTAGACGGACTAGCTTTAGATACGCAGTATTTT.

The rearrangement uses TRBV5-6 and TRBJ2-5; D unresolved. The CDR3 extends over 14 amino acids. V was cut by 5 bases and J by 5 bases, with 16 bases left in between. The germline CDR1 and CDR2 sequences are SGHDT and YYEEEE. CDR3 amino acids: CASREADSGETQYF. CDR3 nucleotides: TGTGCCAGCAGAGAAGCCGATTCTGGGGAGACCCAGTACTTC.

The CDR3 is CSASTSGQSTSGNTIYF. The CDR3 bases are TGCAGTGCCAGCACCTCGGGACAGTCTACCTCTGGAAACACCATATATTTT. This chain joins TRBV20-1 and TRBJ1-3; 7 positions agree with TRBD1. V gave up 6 bases and J gave up 0 bases; unmatched junction bases: 14. The CDR3 runs to 17 residues. Germline CDR1 and CDR2: DFQATT and SNEGSKA (reference sequence).

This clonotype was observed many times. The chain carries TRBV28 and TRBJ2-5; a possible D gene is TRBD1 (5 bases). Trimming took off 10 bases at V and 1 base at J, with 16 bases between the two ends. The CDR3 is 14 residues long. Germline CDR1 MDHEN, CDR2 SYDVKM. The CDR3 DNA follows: TGTGCCACCACTAACTTCCAGGGCCAAGAGACCCAGTACTTC. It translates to CATTNFQGQETQYF.

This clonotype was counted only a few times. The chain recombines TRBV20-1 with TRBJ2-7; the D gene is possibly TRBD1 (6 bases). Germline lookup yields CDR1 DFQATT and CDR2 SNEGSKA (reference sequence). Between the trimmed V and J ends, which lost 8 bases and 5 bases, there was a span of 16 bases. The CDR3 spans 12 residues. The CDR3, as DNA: TGCAGTCCCAGTGGGGGCTTCGACGAGCAGTACTTC. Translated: CSPSGGFDEQYF.

The CDR3 DNA reads as TGCAGTGCTAGGGCAACTGATAGTAATTCACCCCTCCACTTT. Protein sequence: CSARATDSNSPLHF. The chain couples TRBV20-1 to TRBJ1-6; D ambiguous. CDR1 and CDR2 (germline): DFQATT, SNEGSKA (reference sequence). CDR3 length: 14 residues. V shed 3 bases and J shed 6 bases, with 12 bases lying between them.

CDR3 DNA sequence: TGTGCCAGCAGTTTTCAAGGGCACGCTTTCTTT. Its protein product is CASSFQGHAFF. The chain recombines TRBV28 with TRBJ1-1; D remains unclear. The CDR3 spans 11 residues. Germline assignment: CDR1 MDHEN and CDR2 SYDVKM. Deletions cut 3 bases from V and 11 bases from J, with 10 bases between.

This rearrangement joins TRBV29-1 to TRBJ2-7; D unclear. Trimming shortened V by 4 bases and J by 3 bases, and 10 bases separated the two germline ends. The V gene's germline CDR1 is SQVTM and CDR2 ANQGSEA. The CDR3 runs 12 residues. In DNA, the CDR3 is TGCAGCGTTGCCTGGAGTGGCTACGAGCAGTACTTC. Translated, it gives CSVAWSGYEQYF.

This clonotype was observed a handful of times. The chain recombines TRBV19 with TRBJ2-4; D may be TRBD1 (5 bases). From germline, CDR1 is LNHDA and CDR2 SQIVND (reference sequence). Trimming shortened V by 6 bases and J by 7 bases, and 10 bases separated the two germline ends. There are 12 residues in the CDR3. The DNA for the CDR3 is TGTGCCAGTAGGTCTAAGGGGAACATTCAGTACTTC. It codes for CASRSKGNIQYF.

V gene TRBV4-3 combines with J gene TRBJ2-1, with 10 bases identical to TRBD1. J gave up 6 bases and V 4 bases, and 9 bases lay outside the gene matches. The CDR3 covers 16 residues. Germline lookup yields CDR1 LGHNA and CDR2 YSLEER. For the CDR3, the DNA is TGCGCCAGCAGCCGCCACCGGGACAGGGGACGCAATGAGCAGTTCTTC. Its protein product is CASSRHRDRGRNEQFF.

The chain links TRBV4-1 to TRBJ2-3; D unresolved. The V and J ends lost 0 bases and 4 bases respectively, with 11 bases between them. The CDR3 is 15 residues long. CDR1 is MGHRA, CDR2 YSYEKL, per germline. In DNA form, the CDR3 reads TGCGCCAGCAGCCAAGAAGGCAGCGTAGCAGATACGCAGTATTTT. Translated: CASSQEGSVADTQYF.

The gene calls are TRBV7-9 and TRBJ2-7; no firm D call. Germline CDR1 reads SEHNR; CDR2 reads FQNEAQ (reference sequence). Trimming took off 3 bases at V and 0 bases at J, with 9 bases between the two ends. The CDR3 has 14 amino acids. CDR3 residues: CASSLTGASYEQYF. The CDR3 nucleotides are TGTGCCAGCAGCTTGACGGGTGCCTCCTACGAGCAGTACTTC.

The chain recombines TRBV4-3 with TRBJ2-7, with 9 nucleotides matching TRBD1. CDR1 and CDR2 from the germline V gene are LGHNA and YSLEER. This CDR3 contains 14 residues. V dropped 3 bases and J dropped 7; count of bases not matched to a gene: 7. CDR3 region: CASSHEQGAGEQYF. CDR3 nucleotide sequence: TGCGCCAGCAGCCATGAACAGGGGGCTGGGGAGCAGTACTTC.

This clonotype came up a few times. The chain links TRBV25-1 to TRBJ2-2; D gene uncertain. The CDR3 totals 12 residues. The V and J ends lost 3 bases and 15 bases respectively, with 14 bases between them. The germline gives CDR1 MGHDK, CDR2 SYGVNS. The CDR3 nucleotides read TGTGCCAGCAGTGACTCCTACCGTGAGATGTTTTTT. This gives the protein CASSDSYREMFF.